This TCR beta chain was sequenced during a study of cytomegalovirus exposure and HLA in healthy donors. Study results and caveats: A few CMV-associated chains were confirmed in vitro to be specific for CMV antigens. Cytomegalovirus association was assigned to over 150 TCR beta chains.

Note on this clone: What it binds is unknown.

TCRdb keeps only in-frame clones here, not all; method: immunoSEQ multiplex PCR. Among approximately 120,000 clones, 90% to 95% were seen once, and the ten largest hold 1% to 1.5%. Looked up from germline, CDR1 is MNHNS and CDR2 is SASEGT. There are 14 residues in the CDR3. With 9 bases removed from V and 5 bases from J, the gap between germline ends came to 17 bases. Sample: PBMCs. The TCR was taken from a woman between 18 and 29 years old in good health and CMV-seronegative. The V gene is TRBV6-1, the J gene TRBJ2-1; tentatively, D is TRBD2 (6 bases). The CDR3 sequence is CARTLAWEDNEQFF. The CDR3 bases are TGTGCCAGAACCCTGGCGTGGGAGGACAATGAGCAGTTCTTC.